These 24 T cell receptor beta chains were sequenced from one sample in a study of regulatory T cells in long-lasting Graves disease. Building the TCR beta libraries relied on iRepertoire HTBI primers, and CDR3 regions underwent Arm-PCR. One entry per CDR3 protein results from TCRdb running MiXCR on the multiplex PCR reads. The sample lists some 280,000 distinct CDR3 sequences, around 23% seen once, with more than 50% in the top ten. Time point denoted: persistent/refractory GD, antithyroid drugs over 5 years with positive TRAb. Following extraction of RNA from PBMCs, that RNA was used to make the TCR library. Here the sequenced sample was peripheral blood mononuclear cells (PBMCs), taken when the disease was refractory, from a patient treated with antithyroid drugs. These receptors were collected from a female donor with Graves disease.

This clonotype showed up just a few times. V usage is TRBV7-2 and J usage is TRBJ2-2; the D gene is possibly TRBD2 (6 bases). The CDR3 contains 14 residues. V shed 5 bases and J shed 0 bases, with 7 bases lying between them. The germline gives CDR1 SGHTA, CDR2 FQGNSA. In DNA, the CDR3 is TGTGCCAGCAGCCCTAGCGCGAACACCGGGGAGCTGTTTTTT. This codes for CASSPSANTGELFF.

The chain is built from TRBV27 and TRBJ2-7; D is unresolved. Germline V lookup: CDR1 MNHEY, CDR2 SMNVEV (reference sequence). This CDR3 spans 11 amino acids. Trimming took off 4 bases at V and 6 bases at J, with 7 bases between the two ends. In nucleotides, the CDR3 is TGTGCCAGCAGTTCAGGTTTCGAGCAGTACTTC. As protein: CASSSGFEQYF.

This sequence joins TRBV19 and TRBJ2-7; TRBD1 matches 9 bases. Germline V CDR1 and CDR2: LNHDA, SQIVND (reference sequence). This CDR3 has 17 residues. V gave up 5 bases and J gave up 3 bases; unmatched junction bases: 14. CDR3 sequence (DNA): TGTGCCAGTAGTCTTCTCCCACCGGGACAGGGTGTCTACGAGCAGTACTTC. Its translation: CASSLLPPGQGVYEQYF.

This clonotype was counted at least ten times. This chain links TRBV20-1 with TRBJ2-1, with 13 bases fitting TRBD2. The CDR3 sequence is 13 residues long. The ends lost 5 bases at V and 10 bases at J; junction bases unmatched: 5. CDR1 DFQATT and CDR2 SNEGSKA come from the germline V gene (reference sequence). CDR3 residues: CSAEGLAGYEQFF. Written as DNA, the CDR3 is TGCAGTGCTGAGGGACTAGCGGGATACGAGCAGTTCTTC.

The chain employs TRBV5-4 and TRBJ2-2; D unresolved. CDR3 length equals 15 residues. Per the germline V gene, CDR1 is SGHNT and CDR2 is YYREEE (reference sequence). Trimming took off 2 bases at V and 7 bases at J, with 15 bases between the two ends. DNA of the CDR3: TGTGCCAGCAGCTTTGACCGAACCCTTGTCGGGGAGCTGTTTTTT. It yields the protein CASSFDRTLVGELFF.

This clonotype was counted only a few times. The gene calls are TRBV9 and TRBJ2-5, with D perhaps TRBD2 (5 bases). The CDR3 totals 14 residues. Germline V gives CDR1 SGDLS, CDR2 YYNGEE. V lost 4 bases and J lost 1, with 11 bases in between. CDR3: CASSMGELQETQYF. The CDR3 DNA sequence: TGTGCCAGCAGCATGGGAGAGCTCCAAGAGACCCAGTACTTC.

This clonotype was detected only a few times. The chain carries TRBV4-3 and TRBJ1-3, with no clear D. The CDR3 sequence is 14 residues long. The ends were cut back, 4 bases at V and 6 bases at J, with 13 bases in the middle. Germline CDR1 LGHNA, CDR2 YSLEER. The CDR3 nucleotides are TGCGCCAGCAGCCGATCCCGTGGTTTAAACACCATATATTTT. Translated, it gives CASSRSRGLNTIYF.

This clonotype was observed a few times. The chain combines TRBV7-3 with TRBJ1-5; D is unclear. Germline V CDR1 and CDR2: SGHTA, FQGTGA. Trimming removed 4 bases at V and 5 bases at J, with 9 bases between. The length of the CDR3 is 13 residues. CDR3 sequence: CASSSQPDQPQHF. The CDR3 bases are TGTGCCAGCAGCTCTCAACCGGATCAGCCCCAGCATTTT. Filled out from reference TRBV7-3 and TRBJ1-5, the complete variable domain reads GAGVSQTPSNKVTEKGKYVELRCDPISGHTALYWYRQSLGQGPEFLIYFQGTGAADDSGLPNDRFFAVRPEGSVSTLKIQRTERGDSAVYLCASSSQPDQPQHFGDGTRLSIL.

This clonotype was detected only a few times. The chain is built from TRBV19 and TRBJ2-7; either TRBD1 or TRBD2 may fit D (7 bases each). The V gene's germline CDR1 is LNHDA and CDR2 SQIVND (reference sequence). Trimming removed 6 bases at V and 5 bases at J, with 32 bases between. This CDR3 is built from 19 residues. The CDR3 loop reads CASRATGFEGDYPGDEQYF. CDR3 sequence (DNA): TGTGCCAGTAGAGCGACAGGGTTCGAGGGGGACTATCCTGGTGACGAGCAGTACTTC.

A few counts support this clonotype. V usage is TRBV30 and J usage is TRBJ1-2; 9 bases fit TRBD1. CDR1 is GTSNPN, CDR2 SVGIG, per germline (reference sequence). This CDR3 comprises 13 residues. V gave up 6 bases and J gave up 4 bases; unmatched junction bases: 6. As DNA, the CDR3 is TGTGCCTGTATGGACAGGGGTTTCTATGGCTACACCTTC. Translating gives CACMDRGFYGYTF.

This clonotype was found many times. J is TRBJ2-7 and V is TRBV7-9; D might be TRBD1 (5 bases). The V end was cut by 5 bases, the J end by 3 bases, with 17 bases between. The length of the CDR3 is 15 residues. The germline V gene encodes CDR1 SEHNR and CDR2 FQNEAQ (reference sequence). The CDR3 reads CASSLQGGKVYEQYF. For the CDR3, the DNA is TGTGCCAGCAGCCTCCAGGGTGGCAAGGTCTACGAGCAGTACTTC. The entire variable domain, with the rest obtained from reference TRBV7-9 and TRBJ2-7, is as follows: DTGVSQNPRHKITKRGQNVTFRCDPISEHNRLYWYRQTLGQGPEFLTYFQNEAQLEKSRLLSDRFSAERPKGSFSTLEIQRTEQGDSAMYLCASSLQGGKVYEQYFGPGTRLTVT.

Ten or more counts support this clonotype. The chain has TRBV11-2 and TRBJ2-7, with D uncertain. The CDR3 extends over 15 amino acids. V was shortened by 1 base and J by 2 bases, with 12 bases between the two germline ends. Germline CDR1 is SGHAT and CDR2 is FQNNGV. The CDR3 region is CASSLVGHVPYEQYF. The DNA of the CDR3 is TGTGCCAGCAGCTTAGTTGGCCACGTCCCCTACGAGCAGTACTTC.

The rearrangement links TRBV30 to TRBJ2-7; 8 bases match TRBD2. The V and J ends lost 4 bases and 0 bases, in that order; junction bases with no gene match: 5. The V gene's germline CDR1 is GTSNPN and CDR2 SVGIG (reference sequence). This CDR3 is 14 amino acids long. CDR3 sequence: CAWKAGTSSYEQYF. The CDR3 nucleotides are TGTGCCTGGAAAGCCGGGACTAGCTCCTACGAGCAGTACTTC. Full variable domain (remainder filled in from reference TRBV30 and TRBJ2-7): SQTIHQWPATLVQPVGSPLSLECTVEGTSNPNLYWYRQAAGRGLQLLFYSVGIGQISSEVPQNLSASRPQDRQFILSSKKLLLSDSGFYLCAWKAGTSSYEQYFGPGTRLTVT.

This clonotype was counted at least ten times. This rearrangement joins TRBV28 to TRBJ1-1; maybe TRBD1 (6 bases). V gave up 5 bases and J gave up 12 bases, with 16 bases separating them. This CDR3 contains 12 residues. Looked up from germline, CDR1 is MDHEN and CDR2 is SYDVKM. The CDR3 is CASSPSGDKTFF. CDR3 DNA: TGTGCCAGCAGTCCCTCGGGGGACAAAACTTTCTTT.

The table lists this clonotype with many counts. The CDR3 sequence is CASTREIGHTEAFF. As DNA, the CDR3 is TGTGCCAGCACCCGTGAAATCGGGCACACTGAAGCTTTCTTT. The genes are TRBV6-1 and TRBJ1-1; D gene unclear. The CDR3 contains 14 residues. Trimming stripped 7 bases from V and 3 bases from J, with 15 bases between. The V gene's germline CDR1 is MNHNS and CDR2 SASEGT.

The CDR3 bases are TGTGCCAGCAGCCAAGATCTAGCGGGAGGGCAAGAGACCCAGTACTTC. This sequence encodes CASSQDLAGGQETQYF. The chain joins TRBV7-2 to TRBJ2-5, with 12 nucleotides matching TRBD2. Germline V gene lookup returns CDR1 SGHTA and CDR2 FQGNSA. V was pared by 5 bases and J by 2 bases, with 6 bases of the junction left unmatched. The CDR3 has 16 residues.

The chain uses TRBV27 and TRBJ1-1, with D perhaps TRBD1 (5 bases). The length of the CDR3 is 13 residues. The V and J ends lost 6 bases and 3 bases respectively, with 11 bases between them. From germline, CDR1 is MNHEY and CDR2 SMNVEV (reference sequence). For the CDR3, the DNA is TGTGCCAGCAGGTGGGGGGTGGACACTGAAGCTTTCTTT. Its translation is CASRWGVDTEAFF.

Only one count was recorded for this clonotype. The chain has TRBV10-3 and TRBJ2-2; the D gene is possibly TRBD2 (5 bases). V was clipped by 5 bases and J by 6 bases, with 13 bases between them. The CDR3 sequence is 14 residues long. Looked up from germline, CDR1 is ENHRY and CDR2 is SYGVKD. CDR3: CAISNFSGSGELFF. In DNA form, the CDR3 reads TGTGCCATCAGTAATTTTTCGGGGTCCGGGGAGCTGTTTTTT.

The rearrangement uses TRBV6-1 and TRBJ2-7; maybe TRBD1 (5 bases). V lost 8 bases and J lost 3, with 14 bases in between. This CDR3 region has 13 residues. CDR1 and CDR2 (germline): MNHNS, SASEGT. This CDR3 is CASSTLTDYEQYF. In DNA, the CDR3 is TGTGCCAGCTCTACGCTGACAGACTACGAGCAGTACTTC.

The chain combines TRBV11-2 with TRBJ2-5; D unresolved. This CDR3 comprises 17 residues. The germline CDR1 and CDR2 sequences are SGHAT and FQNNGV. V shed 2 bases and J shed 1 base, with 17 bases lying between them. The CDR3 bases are TGTGCCAGCAGCTTAATTGGGCTAGTCGGTTCCCAAGAGACCCAGTACTTC. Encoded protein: CASSLIGLVGSQETQYF.

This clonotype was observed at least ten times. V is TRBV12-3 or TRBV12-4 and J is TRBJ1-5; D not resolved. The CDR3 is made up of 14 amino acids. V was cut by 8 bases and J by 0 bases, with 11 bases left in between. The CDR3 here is CASGRAYSNQPQHF. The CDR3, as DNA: TGTGCCAGCGGTAGGGCTTATAGCAATCAGCCCCAGCATTTT.

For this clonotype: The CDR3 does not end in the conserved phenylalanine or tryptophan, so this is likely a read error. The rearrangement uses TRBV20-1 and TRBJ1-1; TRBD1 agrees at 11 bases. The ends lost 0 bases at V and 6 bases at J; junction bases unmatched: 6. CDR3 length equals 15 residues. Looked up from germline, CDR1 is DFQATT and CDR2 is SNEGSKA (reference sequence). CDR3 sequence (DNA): TGCAGTGCTAGAGATCCCGGGACAGGGGGGGCTGAAGCTTTCTCT. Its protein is CSARDPGTGGAEAFS.

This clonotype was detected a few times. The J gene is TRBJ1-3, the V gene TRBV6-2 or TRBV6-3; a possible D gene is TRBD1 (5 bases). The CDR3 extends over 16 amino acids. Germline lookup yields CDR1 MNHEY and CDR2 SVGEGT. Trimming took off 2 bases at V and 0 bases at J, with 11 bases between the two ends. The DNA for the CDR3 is TGTGCCAGCAGTTACCCATCAGGGAGCTCTGGAAACACCATATATTTT. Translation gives CASSYPSGSSGNTIYF.

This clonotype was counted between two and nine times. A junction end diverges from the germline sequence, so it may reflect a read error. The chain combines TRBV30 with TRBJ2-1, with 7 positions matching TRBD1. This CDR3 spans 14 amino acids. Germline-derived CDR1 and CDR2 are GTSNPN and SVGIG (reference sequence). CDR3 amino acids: CAWSGTVSFNEQFF. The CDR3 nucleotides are TGTGCCTGGTCCGGGACAGTCTCCTTCAATGAGCAGTTCTTC.